This T cell receptor (beta chain) was documented in a study of cytomegalovirus exposure and HLA in healthy donors. This CDR3 contains 14 residues. The V end lost 3 bases, the J end lost 5 bases, and 13 bases lay between the germline ends. Germline V gives CDR1 ENHRY, CDR2 SYGVKD. It was with 60 Vbeta and 13 Jbeta primers that the PCR ran. Method: immunoSEQ multiplex PCR; TCRdb's copy keeps in-frame clones and lacks some. The sample has just under 95,000 clones; over 75% are singletons. The TCR originated in a girl aged 2 to 10 in good health and CMV-seropositive. The specimen was PBMCs. The V call is TRBV10-3, the J call TRBJ1-2; D is undetermined. CDR3 nucleotide sequence: TGTGCCATCAGTGATGGCCTACTAGGGTATGGCTACACCTTC. This translates into CAISDGLLGYGYTF.